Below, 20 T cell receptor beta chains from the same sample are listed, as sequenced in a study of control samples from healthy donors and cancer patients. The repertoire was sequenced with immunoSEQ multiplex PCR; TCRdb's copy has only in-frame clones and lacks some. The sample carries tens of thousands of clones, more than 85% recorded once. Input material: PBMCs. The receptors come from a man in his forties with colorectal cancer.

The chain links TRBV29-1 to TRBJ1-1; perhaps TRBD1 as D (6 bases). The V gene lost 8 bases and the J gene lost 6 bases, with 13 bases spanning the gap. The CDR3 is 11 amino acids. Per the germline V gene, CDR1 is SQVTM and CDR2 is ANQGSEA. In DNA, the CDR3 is TGCAGCTCCGGCGAGGGGGCTGAAGCTTTCTTT. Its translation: CSSGEGAEAFF.

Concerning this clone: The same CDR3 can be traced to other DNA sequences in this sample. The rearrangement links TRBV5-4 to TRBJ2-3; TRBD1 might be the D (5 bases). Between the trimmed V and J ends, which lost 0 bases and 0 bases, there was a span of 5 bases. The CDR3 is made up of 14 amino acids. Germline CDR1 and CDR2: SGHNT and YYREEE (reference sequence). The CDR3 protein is CASSLGGSTDTQYF. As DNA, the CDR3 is TGTGCCAGCAGCTTGGGGGGCAGCACAGATACGCAGTATTTT. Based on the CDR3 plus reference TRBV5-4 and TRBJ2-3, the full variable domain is ETGVTQSPTHLIKTRGQQVTLRCSSQSGHNTVSWYQQALGQGPQFIFQYYREEENGRGNFPPRFSGLQFPNYSSELNVNALELDDSALYLCASSLGGSTDTQYFGPGTRLTVL.

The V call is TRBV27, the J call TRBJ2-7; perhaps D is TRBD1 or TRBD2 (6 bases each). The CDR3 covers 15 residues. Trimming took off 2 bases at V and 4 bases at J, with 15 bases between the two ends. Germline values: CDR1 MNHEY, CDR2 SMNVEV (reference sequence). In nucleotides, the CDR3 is TGTGCCAGCAGTTTAATTGGACGGAGGGGGTACGAGCAGTACTTC. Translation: CASSLIGRRGYEQYF.

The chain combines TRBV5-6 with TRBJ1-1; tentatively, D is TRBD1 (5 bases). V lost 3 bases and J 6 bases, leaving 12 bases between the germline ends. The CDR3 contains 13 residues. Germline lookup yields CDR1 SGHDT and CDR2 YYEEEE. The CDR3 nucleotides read TGTGCCAGCAGCTGGGACGAGGGGCCTGAAGCTTTCTTT. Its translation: CASSWDEGPEAFF.

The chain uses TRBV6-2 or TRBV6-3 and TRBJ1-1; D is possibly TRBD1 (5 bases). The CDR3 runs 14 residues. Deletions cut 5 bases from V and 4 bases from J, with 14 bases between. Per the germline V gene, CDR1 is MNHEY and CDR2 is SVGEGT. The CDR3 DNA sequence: TGTGCCAGCAGTCCCGGGGCTTGGGGCACTGAAGCTTTCTTT. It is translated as CASSPGAWGTEAFF.

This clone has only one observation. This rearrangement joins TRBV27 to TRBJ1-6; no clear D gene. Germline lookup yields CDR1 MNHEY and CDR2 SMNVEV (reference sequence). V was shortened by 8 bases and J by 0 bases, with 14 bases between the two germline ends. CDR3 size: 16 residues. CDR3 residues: CASGKGLPSYNSPLHF. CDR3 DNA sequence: TGTGCCAGCGGAAAAGGGTTACCCTCCTATAATTCACCCCTCCACTTT.

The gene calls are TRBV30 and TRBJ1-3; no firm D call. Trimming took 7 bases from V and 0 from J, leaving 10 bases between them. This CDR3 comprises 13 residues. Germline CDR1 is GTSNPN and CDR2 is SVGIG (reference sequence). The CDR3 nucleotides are TGTGCCTCGACTGATTCCTCTGGAAACACCATATATTTT. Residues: CASTDSSGNTIYF.

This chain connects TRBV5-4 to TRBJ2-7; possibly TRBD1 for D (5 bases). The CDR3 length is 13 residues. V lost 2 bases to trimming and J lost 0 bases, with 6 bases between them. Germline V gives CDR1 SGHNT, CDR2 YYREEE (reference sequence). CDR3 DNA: TGTGCCAGCAGCTTAAGGGGCTCCTACGAGCAGTACTTC. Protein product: CASSLRGSYEQYF.

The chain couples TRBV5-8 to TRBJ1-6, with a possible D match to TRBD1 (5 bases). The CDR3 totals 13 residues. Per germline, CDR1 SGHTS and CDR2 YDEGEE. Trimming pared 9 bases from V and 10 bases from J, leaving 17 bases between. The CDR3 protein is CATSAGGYSPLHF. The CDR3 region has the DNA TGTGCCACCTCGGCCGGGGGGTACTCACCCCTCCACTTT.

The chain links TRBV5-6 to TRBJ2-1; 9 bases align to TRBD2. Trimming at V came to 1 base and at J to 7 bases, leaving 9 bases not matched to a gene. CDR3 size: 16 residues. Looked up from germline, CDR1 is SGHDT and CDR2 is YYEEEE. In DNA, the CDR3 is TGTGCCAGCAGCTTGCGTGCGGGGGGGCTCGGTAATGAGCAGTTCTTC. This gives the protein CASSLRAGGLGNEQFF.

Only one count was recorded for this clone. CDR3 DNA sequence: TGTGCCAGCAGCCAAGGGCCGGGACAGGGGATGGACGAGCAGTACTTC. Translating it yields CASSQGPGQGMDEQYF. The chain uses TRBV3-1 (or the pseudogene TRBV3-2) and TRBJ2-7, with 10 bases fitting TRBD1. CDR1 and CDR2 (germline): LGHDT, YNNKEL (reference sequence). This CDR3 has 16 amino acids. Trimming cost V 1 base and J 5 bases; bases outside gene matches: 8.

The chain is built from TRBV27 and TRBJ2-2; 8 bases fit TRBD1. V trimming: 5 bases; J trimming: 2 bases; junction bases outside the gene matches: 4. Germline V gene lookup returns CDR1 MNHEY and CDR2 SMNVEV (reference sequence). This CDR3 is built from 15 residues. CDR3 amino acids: CASSPRGRNTGELFF. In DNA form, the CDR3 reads TGTGCCAGCAGTCCCAGGGGGCGCAACACCGGGGAGCTGTTTTTT.

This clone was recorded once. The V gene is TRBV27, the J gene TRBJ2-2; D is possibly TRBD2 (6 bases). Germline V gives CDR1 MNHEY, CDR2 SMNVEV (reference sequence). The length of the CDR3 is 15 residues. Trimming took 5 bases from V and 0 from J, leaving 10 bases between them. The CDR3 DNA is TGTGCCAGCAGTAGGGACTCTCCGAACACCGGGGAGCTGTTTTTT. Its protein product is CASSRDSPNTGELFF.

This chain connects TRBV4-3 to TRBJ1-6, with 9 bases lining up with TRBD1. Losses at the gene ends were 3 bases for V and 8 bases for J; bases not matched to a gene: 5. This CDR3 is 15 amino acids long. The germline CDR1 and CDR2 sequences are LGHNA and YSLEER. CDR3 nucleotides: TGCGCCAGCAGCCAGATAAGACAGGGGGATTCACCCCTCCACTTT. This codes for CASSQIRQGDSPLHF.

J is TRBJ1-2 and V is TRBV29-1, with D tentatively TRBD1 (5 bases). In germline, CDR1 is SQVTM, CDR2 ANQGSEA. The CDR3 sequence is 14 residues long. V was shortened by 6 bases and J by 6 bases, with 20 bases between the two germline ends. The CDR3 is CSVPRATGGNGYTF. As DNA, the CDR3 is TGCAGCGTCCCCCGGGCCACTGGGGGTAATGGCTACACCTTC.

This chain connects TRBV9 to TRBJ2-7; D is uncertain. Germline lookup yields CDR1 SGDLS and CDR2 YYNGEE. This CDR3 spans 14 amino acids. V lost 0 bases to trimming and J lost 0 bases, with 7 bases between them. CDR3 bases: TGTGCCAGCAGCGTAGTCCGGAGCTCCTACGAGCAGTACTTC. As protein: CASSVVRSSYEQYF.

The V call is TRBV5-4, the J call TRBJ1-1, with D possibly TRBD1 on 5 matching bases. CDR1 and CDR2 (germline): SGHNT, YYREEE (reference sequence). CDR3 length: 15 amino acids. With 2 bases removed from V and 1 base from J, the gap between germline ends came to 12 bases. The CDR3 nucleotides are TGTGCCAGCAGCTTCGGGGACGGCAGGAACACTGAAGCTTTCTTT. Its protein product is CASSFGDGRNTEAFF.

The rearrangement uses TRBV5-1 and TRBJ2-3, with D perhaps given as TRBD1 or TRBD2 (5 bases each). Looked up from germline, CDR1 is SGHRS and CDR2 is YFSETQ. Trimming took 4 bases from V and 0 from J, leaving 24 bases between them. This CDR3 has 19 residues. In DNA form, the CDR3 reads TGCGCCAGCAGCGCGGTCCGGGACGGAAGTCTCCGTAGCACAGATACGCAGTATTTT. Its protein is CASSAVRDGSLRSTDTQYF. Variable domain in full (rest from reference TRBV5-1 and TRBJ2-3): KAGVTQTPRYLIKTRGQQVTLSCSPISGHRSVSWYQQTPGQGLQFLFEYFSETQRNKGNFPGRFSGRQFSNSRSEMNVSTLELGDSALYLCASSAVRDGSLRSTDTQYFGPGTRLTVL.

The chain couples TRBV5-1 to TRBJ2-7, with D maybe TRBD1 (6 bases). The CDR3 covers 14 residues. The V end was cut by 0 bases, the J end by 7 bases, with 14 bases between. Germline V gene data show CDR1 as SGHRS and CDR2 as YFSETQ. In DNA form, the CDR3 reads TGCGCCAGCAGCTTGGGCCACAGGGTAGGGGAGCAGTACTTC. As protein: CASSLGHRVGEQYF.

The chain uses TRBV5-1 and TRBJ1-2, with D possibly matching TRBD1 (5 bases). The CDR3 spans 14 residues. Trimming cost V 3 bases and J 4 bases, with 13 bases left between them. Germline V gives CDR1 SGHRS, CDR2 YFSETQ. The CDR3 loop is CASSWGDSTYGYTF. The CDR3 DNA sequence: TGCGCCAGCAGCTGGGGGGACTCCACCTATGGCTACACCTTC.